These T cell receptor beta chains were read from a single sample in a study of OX40 agonist ivuxolimab in advanced cancers. Produced via immunoSEQ multiplex PCR; TCRdb's table is partial and in-frame only. The sample yields approximately 100,000 clones, 80% to 90% seen once. The sequenced sample was CD4+ or CD8+ T cells sorted from blood, obtained in a trial of the OX40 agonist ivuxolimab. The receptor set was obtained from an adult with an advanced solid tumor such as melanoma, head and neck, liver or kidney cancer. Each CDR3 is given with its conserved first and last residue. Each record gives: CDR3 length, J gene, D gene, V gene, clone size, CDR3 DNA, CDR3 protein. A D gene is named only where the DNA matches it firmly. Some rows mark clone size as missing; the rest say once, few, many or name a class of expanded clone.

length: 11
J: TRBJ2-1
D: .
V: TRBV10-3
size: .
DNA: TGTGCCATCAAAGAACACAATGAGCAGTTCTTC
CDR3: CAIKEHNEQFF

length: 14
J: TRBJ1-2
D: TRBD1
V: TRBV5-6
size: .
DNA: TGTGCCAGCAGCTTGGATGACAGGGACTATGGCTACACCTTC
CDR3: CASSLDDRDYGYTF

length: 12
J: TRBJ1-3
D: .
V: TRBV7-2
size: .
DNA: TGTGCCAGCAGCCCGGGAGGAAACACCATATATTTT
CDR3: CASSPGGNTIYF

length: 11
J: TRBJ2-3
D: .
V: TRBV30
size: .
DNA: TGTGCCTGGAGTGGGTTAGCGGCGCAGTATTTT
CDR3: CAWSGLAAQYF

length: 12
J: TRBJ2-1
D: .
V: TRBV5-1
size: .
DNA: TGCGCCAGCAGCATGGCCCTGGGAGTGCAGTTCTTC
CDR3: CASSMALGVQFF

length: 13
J: TRBJ1-1
D: .
V: TRBV19
size: .
DNA: TGTGCCAGTACAGAACAGCTGAACACTGAAGCTTTCTTT
CDR3: CASTEQLNTEAFF

length: 19
J: TRBJ1-1
D: TRBD1
V: TRBV19
size: once
DNA: TGTGCCAGTAGCATCTCCCCGGGACAGGGGGCTGGTCTGAACACTGAAGCTTTCTTT
CDR3: CASSISPGQGAGLNTEAFF

length: 16
J: TRBJ2-1
D: .
V: TRBV7-2
size: once
DNA: TGTGCCAGCAGCTTAGAGGTCGCAGCTCGGGCCAATGAGCAGTTCTTC
CDR3: CASSLEVAARANEQFF

length: 16
J: TRBJ2-6
D: .
V: TRBV9
size: once
DNA: TGTGCCAGCAGCCTTAGAGGGGGCTCTGGGGCCAACGTCCTGACTTTC
CDR3: CASSLRGGSGANVLTF

length: 15
J: TRBJ2-7
D: TRBD1
V: TRBV6-5
size: .
DNA: TGTGCCAGCAGGACGGGACAGGGGAAAATCTACGAGCAGTACTTC
CDR3: CASRTGQGKIYEQYF

length: 15
J: TRBJ2-3
D: TRBD2
V: TRBV9
size: .
DNA: TGTGCCAGCAGCATACTAGCGGGGGGCCTGGATACGCAGTATTTT
CDR3: CASSILAGGLDTQYF

length: 14
J: TRBJ2-7
D: TRBD1
V: TRBV7-8
size: few
DNA: TGTGCCAGCAGCGGCCGGACAGGGAACTACGAGCAGTACTTC
CDR3: CASSGRTGNYEQYF

length: 16
J: TRBJ2-3
D: .
V: TRBV5-1
size: .
DNA: TGCGCCAGCGCCCAGGTGGGTTACAGGGTGGCAGATACGCAGTATTTT
CDR3: CASAQVGYRVADTQYF

length: 15
J: TRBJ1-1
D: .
V: TRBV4-3
size: .
DNA: TGCGCCAGCAGCCAAGTTGATTGGGGCGGCAGGGGTGCTTTCTTT
CDR3: CASSQVDWGGRGAFF

length: 15
J: TRBJ1-6
D: .
V: TRBV5-6
size: once
DNA: TGTGCCAGCAGCTTGTACTCTCCGAGAAGTTCACCCCTCCACTTT
CDR3: CASSLYSPRSSPLHF

length: 13
J: TRBJ1-5
D: .
V: TRBV29-1
size: .
DNA: TGCAGCGTTGATGTGGGGGGGAATCAGCCCCAGCATTTT
CDR3: CSVDVGGNQPQHF

length: 15
J: TRBJ2-5
D: .
V: TRBV7-2
size: once
DNA: TGTGCCAGCAGCTTAGGGCGGGGCGTTCAAGAGACCCAGTACTTC
CDR3: CASSLGRGVQETQYF

length: 15
J: TRBJ1-1
D: .
V: TRBV9
size: .
DNA: TGTGCCAGCAGCGTAGTTCCCGGGGCGAACACTGAAGCTTTCTTT
CDR3: CASSVVPGANTEAFF

length: 12
J: TRBJ1-1
D: .
V: TRBV29-1
size: .
DNA: TGCAGCGTAACAGCCCTGAACACTGAAGCTTTCTTT
CDR3: CSVTALNTEAFF

length: 15
J: TRBJ2-5
D: TRBD1
V: TRBV15
size: few
DNA: TGTGCCACCAGCAACCCCGGGACAGTTCAAGAGACCCAGTACTTC
CDR3: CATSNPGTVQETQYF

length: 14
J: TRBJ2-2
D: TRBD1
V: TRBV7-3
size: .
DNA: TGTGCCAGCAGCGGACAGACAGGGCCCGGGGAGCTGTTTTTT
CDR3: CASSGQTGPGELFF

length: 12
J: TRBJ1-2
D: .
V: TRBV6-6
size: .
DNA: TGTGCCAGCAGCCCAGGGGTTTATGGCTACACCTTC
CDR3: CASSPGVYGYTF

length: 14
J: TRBJ1-4
D: TRBD1
V: TRBV7-2
size: once
DNA: TGTGCCAGCAGCCCCAGGACAGGGGTTGAAAAACTGTTTTTT
CDR3: CASSPRTGVEKLFF

length: 13
J: TRBJ1-1
D: .
V: TRBV19
size: once
DNA: TGTGCCAGTAAAGGAGGAGGGGACACTGAAGCTTTCTTT
CDR3: CASKGGGDTEAFF

length: 11
J: TRBJ2-7
D: TRBD1
V: TRBV28
size: .
DNA: TGTGCCAGCAGTATCCGGGACAGGGTGAACTTC
CDR3: CASSIRDRVNF

length: 15
J: TRBJ1-5
D: .
V: TRBV28
size: .
DNA: TGTGCCAGCAGCCCACACACTCCAGCCAATCAGCCCCAGCATTTT
CDR3: CASSPHTPANQPQHF

length: 14
J: TRBJ2-7
D: .
V: TRBV11-2
size: once
DNA: TGTGCCAGCAGCTTTCCTCTGGGGAGCTACGAGCAGTACTTC
CDR3: CASSFPLGSYEQYF

length: 12
J: TRBJ2-7
D: TRBD2
V: TRBV30
size: once
DNA: TGTGCCTGGAGCGGGGGGGGATACGAGCAGTACTTC
CDR3: CAWSGGGYEQYF

length: 13
J: TRBJ1-1
D: .
V: TRBV10-3
size: .
DNA: TGTGTCGCGGCGAACCAGGGGAACACTGAAGCTTTCTTT
CDR3: CVAANQGNTEAFF

length: 15
J: TRBJ2-2
D: TRBD2
V: TRBV9
size: few
DNA: TGTGCCAGCAGTAGAGCGGGGTCATACACCGGGGAGCTGTTTTTT
CDR3: CASSRAGSYTGELFF

length: 15
J: TRBJ2-6
D: .
V: TRBV7-9
size: .
DNA: TGTGCCAGCAGCCATGCTCCCTCTGGGGCCAACGTCCTGACTTTC
CDR3: CASSHAPSGANVLTF

length: 17
J: TRBJ1-2
D: .
V: TRBV7-9
size: .
DNA: TGTGCCAGCAGCTTACGACAAGCCCCGGATTCTAACTATGGCTACACCTTC
CDR3: CASSLRQAPDSNYGYTF

length: 14
J: TRBJ2-3
D: .
V: TRBV10-1
size: .
DNA: TGCGCCAGCAACGGGGACACGAGCACAGATACGCAGTATTTT
CDR3: CASNGDTSTDTQYF

length: 16
J: TRBJ2-5
D: TRBD2
V: TRBV7-3
size: .
DNA: TGTGCCAGCAGCCCAGGGAATAGCGGGGAACAAGAGACCCAGTACTTC
CDR3: CASSPGNSGEQETQYF

length: 14
J: TRBJ2-3
D: .
V: TRBV18
size: .
DNA: TGTGCCAGCTCACCAATGGGACAAACGGATACGCAGTATTTT
CDR3: CASSPMGQTDTQYF

length: 14
J: TRBJ1-3
D: .
V: TRBV7-2
size: .
DNA: TGTGCCAGCAGCTTAGGGGGCCGAGGAAACACCATATATTTT
CDR3: CASSLGGRGNTIYF

length: 11
J: TRBJ2-1
D: .
V: TRBV4-1
size: .
DNA: TGCGCCAGCAGCCTTACCAATGAGCAGTTCTTC
CDR3: CASSLTNEQFF

length: 14
J: TRBJ1-2
D: .
V: TRBV7-2
size: once
DNA: TGTGCCAGCAGCTTAGAGGCAGGGCCGCTGGGCTACACCTTC
CDR3: CASSLEAGPLGYTF

length: 13
J: TRBJ2-4
D: TRBD2
V: TRBV5-6
size: .
DNA: TGTGCCAGCAGCTTTGGGGGGGTGAACATTCAGTACTTC
CDR3: CASSFGGVNIQYF

length: 15
J: TRBJ2-2
D: .
V: TRBV25-1
size: .
DNA: TGTGCCAGCAGTGCAGAGTTTGGGGACACCGGGGAGCTGTTTTTT
CDR3: CASSAEFGDTGELFF

length: 13
J: TRBJ2-3
D: .
V: TRBV10-1
size: once
DNA: TGCGCCAGCAGTGAGGGGCGCACAGATACGCAGTATTTT
CDR3: CASSEGRTDTQYF

length: 13
J: TRBJ2-2
D: .
V: TRBV5-1
size: .
DNA: TGCGCCAGCAGCTCCACGAACACCGGGGAGCTGTTTTTT
CDR3: CASSSTNTGELFF

length: 15
J: TRBJ2-6
D: .
V: TRBV7-9
size: .
DNA: TGTGCCAGCAGCCTCGACATACTGGGGGCCAACGTCCTGACTTTC
CDR3: CASSLDILGANVLTF

length: 16
J: TRBJ2-1
D: TRBD2
V: TRBV4-3
size: .
DNA: TGCGCCAGCAGCCAAGATTGGACTAGCGCTAACAATGAGCAGTTCTTC
CDR3: CASSQDWTSANNEQFF

length: 16
J: TRBJ2-5
D: .
V: TRBV9
size: .
DNA: TGTGCCAGCAGCGTAGCAGAGGACTCCTTCCAAGAGACCCAGTACTTC
CDR3: CASSVAEDSFQETQYF

length: 11
J: TRBJ1-2
D: .
V: TRBV30
size: .
DNA: TGTGCCTGGGGGACGAACTATGGCTACACCTTC
CDR3: CAWGTNYGYTF